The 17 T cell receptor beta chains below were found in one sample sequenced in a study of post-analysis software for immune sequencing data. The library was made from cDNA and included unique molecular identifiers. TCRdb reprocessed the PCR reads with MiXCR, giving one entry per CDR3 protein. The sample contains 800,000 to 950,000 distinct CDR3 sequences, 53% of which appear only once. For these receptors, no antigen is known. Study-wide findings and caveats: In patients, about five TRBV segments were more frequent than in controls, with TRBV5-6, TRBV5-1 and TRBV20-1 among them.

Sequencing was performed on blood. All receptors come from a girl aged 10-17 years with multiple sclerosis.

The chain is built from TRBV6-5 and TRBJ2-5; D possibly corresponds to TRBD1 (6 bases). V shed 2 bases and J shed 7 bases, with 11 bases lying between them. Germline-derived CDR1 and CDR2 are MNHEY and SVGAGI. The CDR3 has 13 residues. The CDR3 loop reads CASSYDRRGTQYF. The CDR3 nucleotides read TGTGCCAGCAGTTACGACCGCAGGGGGACCCAGTACTTC.

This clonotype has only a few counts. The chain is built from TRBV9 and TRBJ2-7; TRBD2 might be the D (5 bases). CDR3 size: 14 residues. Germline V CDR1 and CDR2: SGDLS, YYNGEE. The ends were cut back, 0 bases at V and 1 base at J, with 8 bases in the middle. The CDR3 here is CASSVAAESYEQYF. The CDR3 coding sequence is TGTGCCAGCAGCGTAGCAGCGGAGTCCTACGAGCAGTACTTC.

CDR3 sequence: CASSPRGLARGETQYF. The CDR3 nucleotides are TGTGCCAGCAGCCCCCGGGGACTAGCCCGTGGGGAGACCCAGTACTTC. V is TRBV6-5 and J is TRBJ2-5; 9 nucleotides agree with TRBD2. CDR3 length equals 16 residues. Trimming removed 6 bases from V and 5 bases from J; junction bases left unmatched: 13. Germline V lookup: CDR1 MNHEY, CDR2 SVGAGI.

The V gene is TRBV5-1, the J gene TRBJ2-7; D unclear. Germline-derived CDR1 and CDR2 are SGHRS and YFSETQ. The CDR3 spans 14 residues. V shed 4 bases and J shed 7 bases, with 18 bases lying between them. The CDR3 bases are TGCGCCAGCAGCCTAACCGGTTTTGTACGGGAGCAGTACTTC. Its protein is CASSLTGFVREQYF. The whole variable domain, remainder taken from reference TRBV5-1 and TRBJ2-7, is KAGVTQTPRYLIKTRGQQVTLSCSPISGHRSVSWYQQTPGQGLQFLFEYFSETQRNKGNFPGRFSGRQFSNSRSEMNVSTLELGDSALYLCASSLTGFVREQYFGPGTRLTVT.

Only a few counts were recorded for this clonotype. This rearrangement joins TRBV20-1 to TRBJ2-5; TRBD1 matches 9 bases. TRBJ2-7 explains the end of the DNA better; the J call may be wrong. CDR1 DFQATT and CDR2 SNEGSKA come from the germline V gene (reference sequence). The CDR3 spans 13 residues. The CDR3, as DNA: TGCAGTGCTCGACAGGGGGGGTGGTACGAGCAGTACTTC. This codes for CSARQGGWYEQYF.

The CDR3 spells CASNNQGDQPQHF. The DNA of the CDR3 is TGTGCCAGCAACAATCAGGGGGATCAGCCCCAGCATTTT. The chain joins TRBV12-3 or TRBV12-4 to TRBJ1-5; the match to TRBD1 covers 7 bases. The CDR3 contains 13 residues. V lost 7 bases to trimming and J lost 5 bases; unmatched junction nucleotides: 5.

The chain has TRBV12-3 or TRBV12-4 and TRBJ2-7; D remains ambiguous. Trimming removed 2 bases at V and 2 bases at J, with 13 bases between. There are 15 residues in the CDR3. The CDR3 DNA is TGTGCCAGCAGTTTAACGGCTCAATCGACCTACGAGCAGTACTTC. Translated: CASSLTAQSTYEQYF.

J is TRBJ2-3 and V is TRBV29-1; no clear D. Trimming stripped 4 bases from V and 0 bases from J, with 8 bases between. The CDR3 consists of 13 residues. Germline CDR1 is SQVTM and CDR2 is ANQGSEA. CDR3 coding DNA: TGCAGCGTTGGAAGCCGAAGCACAGATACGCAGTATTTT. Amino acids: CSVGSRSTDTQYF.

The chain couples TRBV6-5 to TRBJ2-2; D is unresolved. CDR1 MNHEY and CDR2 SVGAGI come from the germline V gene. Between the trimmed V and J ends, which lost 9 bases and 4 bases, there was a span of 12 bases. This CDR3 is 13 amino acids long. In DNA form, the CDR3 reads TGTGCCAGATCTGGGGTGATCACCGGGGAGCTGTTTTTT. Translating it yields CARSGVITGELFF.

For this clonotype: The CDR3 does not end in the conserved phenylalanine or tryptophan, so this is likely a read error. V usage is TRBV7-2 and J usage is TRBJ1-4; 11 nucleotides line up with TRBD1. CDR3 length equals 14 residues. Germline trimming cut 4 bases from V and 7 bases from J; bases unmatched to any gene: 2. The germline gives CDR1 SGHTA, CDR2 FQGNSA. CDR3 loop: CASSWGQGGEKLFC. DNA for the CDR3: TGTGCCAGCAGCTGGGGACAGGGGGGTGAAAAACTGTTTTGT.

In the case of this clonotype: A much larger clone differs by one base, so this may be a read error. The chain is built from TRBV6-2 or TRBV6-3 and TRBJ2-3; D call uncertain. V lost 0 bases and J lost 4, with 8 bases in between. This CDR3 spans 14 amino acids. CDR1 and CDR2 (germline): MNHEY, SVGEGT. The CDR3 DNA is TGTGCCAGCAGTTACTCGGTCAGTTCAGATACGCAGTATTTT. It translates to CASSYSVSSDTQYF.

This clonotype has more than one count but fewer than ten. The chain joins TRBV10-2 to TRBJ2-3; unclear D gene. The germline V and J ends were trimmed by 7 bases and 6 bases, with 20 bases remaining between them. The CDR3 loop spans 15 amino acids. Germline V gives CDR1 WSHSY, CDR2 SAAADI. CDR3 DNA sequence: TGCGCCAGCACTCCCGATCCGGTCCCTGGGGATACGCAGTATTTT. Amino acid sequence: CASTPDPVPGDTQYF.

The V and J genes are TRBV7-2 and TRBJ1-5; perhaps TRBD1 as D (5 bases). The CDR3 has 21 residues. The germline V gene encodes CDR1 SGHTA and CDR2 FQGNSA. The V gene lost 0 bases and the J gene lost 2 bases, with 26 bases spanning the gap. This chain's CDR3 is CASSLAGVGFAGTTGNQPQHF. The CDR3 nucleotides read TGTGCCAGCAGCTTAGCGGGCGTGGGGTTCGCCGGGACTACGGGCAATCAGCCCCAGCATTTT. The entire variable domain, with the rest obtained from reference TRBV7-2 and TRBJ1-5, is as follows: GAGVSQSPSNKVTEKGKDVELRCDPISGHTALYWYRQSLGQGLEFLIYFQGNSAPDKSGLPSDRFSAERTGGSVSTLTIQRTQQEDSAVYLCASSLAGVGFAGTTGNQPQHFGDGTRLSIL.

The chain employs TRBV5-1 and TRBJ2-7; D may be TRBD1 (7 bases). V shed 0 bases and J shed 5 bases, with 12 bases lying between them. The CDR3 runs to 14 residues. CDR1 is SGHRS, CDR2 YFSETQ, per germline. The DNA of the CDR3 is TGCGCCAGCAGCTTGGGCCAGGGGGGCCACGAGCAGTACTTC. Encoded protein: CASSLGQGGHEQYF.

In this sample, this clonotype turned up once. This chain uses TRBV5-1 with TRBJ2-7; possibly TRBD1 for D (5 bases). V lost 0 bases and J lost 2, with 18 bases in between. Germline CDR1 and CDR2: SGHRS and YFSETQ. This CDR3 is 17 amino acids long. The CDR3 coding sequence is TGCGCCAGCAGCTTGGATGCAGTAGGGGCGCAGCCCTACGAGCAGTACTTC. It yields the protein CASSLDAVGAQPYEQYF.

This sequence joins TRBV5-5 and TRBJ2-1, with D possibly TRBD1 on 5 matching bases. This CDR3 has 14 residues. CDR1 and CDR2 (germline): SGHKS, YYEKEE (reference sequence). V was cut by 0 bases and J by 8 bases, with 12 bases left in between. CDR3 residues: CASSLGGRVDEQFF. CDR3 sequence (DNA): TGTGCCAGCAGCTTGGGGGGCAGGGTAGATGAGCAGTTCTTC.

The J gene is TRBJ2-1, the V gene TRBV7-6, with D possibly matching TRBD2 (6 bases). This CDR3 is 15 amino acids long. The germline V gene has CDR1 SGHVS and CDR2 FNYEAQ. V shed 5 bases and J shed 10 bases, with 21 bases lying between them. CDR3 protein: CASSTGTGWEGEQFF. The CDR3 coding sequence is TGTGCCAGCAGCACCGGGACTGGCTGGGAAGGGGAGCAGTTCTTC.